This T cell receptor beta chain derives from a study of blood T cells in healthy people across ages. Study-wide points: Unknown donor CMV status possibly confounded expanded clonotype changes. Bulk PBMC profiling left naive and antigen-experienced comparisons inconclusive.

Healthy Caucasian individuals from Russia aged about 6 to 90 were enrolled as donors. Germline V gene data show CDR1 as DFQATT and CDR2 as SNEGSKA (reference sequence). CDR3 size: 11 residues. V lost 2 bases and J 5 bases, leaving 6 bases between the germline ends. Through a sample-barcoded 5' primer and a J-beta primer mix, a second PCR was run for roughly 7 to 12 cycles. Every cDNA molecule bore a tag from a template-switch adaptor containing 12 random nucleotides. Via MiXCR, TCRdb re-called the 5' RACE reads, giving one row per CDR3 protein. The repertoire holds some 1.6 million distinct CDR3 sequences, with approximately 32% as singletons. Note on this clonotype: Its antigen remains unidentified.

Sequenced: blood. This sequence was found in a woman aged 25-40 years in good health. The chain is built from TRBV20-1 and TRBJ1-1; D is unclear. CDR3 in DNA: TGCAGTGCTAGATTGGTTACTGAAGCTTTCTTT. Amino acids: CSARLVTEAFF.